The 25 T cell receptor beta chains below come from one sample, sequenced in a study of human T cells and chemical hapten exposure. TCRdb analysed the RACE reads with MiXCR anew, one entry per CDR3 protein. The top ten clones hold approximately 1.9% of a sample with approximately 96,000 distinct CDR3 sequences, approximately 8.6% of them seen once. Time point noted: patch test 2, 6 weeks after DPC sensitization. Treatment defined: therapeutic diphenylcyclopropenone sensitization with weekly scalp DPC. The specimen comprised whole blood, sampled in connection with sensitization to the hapten diphenylcyclopropenone (DPC). The receptors were sampled from a woman in her forties with alopecia areata. Some clones in this sample may be carry-over from other donors' samples.

This sequence joins TRBV7-8 and TRBJ2-1, with 10 bases lining up with TRBD2. Germline CDR1 is SGHVS and CDR2 is FQNEAQ. Losses at the gene ends were 5 bases for V and 4 bases for J; bases not matched to a gene: 11. The CDR3 is made up of 17 amino acids. The CDR3 DNA reads TGTGCCAGCAGCCCCGCGGGGGGGACTAGCGTATACAATGAGCAGTTCTTC. Its protein product is CASSPAGGTSVYNEQFF.

At least ten counts were recorded for this clonotype. The chain uses TRBV29-1 and TRBJ2-1, with D possibly TRBD1 on 5 matching bases. The CDR3 runs to 16 residues. CDR1 and CDR2 (germline): SQVTM, ANQGSEA. Trimming left V 3 bases short and J 5 bases short, with 20 bases between. CDR3 bases: TGCAGCGTTGAGTACCCCCGTGACAGTATCAACAATGAGCAGTTCTTC. It encodes CSVEYPRDSINNEQFF.

This clonotype was detected a few times. This rearrangement joins TRBV20-1 to TRBJ2-3; D possibly corresponds to TRBD1 (6 bases). Germline V gives CDR1 DFQATT, CDR2 SNEGSKA (reference sequence). This CDR3 comprises 13 residues. V dropped 6 bases and J dropped 1 base, with 11 bases sitting between them. DNA for the CDR3: TGCAGTGCCGAGGACAGAGGCACAGATACGCAGTATTTT. Translated: CSAEDRGTDTQYF.

At least ten counts were recorded for this clonotype. The rearrangement links TRBV11-2 to TRBJ2-3; D is uncertain. CDR3 length: 13 amino acids. V was pared by 5 bases and J by 0 bases, with 6 bases between. The germline gives CDR1 SGHAT, CDR2 FQNNGV. The CDR3 coding sequence is TGTGCCAGCAGCCCCCCTAGCACAGATACGCAGTATTTT. Its translation: CASSPPSTDTQYF.

This clonotype appeared many times. The J gene is TRBJ2-3, the V gene TRBV18; TRBD1 matches 10 bases. Germline assignment: CDR1 KGHSH and CDR2 LQKENI. The CDR3 totals 15 residues. Unmatched junction bases numbered 4, after V lost 3 bases and J lost 4 bases. This CDR3 reads CASSPDRGPSDTQYF. The DNA of the CDR3 is TGTGCCAGCTCACCCGACAGGGGGCCATCAGATACGCAGTATTTT.

This clonotype was detected many times. V and J are TRBV6-2 or TRBV6-3 and TRBJ2-2; 7 positions agree with TRBD1. This CDR3 comprises 15 residues. With V trimmed by 8 bases and J by 0 bases, 6 bases remained unmatched. Per germline, CDR1 MNHEY and CDR2 SVGEGT. CDR3 region: CASVVGTANTGELFF. For the CDR3, the DNA is TGTGCCAGCGTGGTAGGGACAGCGAACACCGGGGAGCTGTTTTTT.

CDR3 nucleotides: TGTGCCAGCAGTTGGACTAGCGGGTACGAGCAGTACTTC. This encodes CASSWTSGYEQYF. The chain links TRBV27 to TRBJ2-7, with 11 nucleotides matching TRBD2. V lost 4 bases to trimming and J lost 4 bases; unmatched junction nucleotides: 0. Germline-derived CDR1 and CDR2 are MNHEY and SMNVEV (reference sequence). This CDR3 region has 13 residues.

This sequence joins TRBV9 and TRBJ2-5; 7 bases line up with TRBD2. CDR1 and CDR2 from the germline V gene are SGDLS and YYNGEE. Losses at the gene ends were 2 bases for V and 5 bases for J; bases not matched to a gene: 6. The CDR3 is 14 amino acids. The CDR3 region is CASSVAGAGETQYF. In nucleotides, the CDR3 is TGTGCCAGCAGCGTGGCGGGAGCAGGGGAGACCCAGTACTTC.

This clonotype has a count of ten or more. This chain joins TRBV7-8 and TRBJ2-7; a possible D gene is TRBD1 (5 bases). This CDR3 spans 12 amino acids. The germline gives CDR1 SGHVS, CDR2 FQNEAQ. Deletions cut 3 bases from V and 4 bases from J, with 7 bases between. The CDR3 region is CASSLDIYEQYF. Written as DNA, the CDR3 is TGTGCCAGCAGCTTGGACATTTACGAGCAGTACTTC. Full variable domain (rest looked up from reference TRBV7-8 and TRBJ2-7): GAGVSQSPRYKVAKRGQDVALRCDPISGHVSLFWYQQALGQGPEFLTYFQNEAQLDKSGLPSDRFFAERPEGSVSTLKIQRTQQEDSAVYLCASSLDIYEQYFGPGTRLTVT.

This clonotype was found a few times. The chain is built from TRBV5-1 and TRBJ2-5, with no clear D. The germline V and J ends were trimmed by 2 bases and 5 bases, with 16 bases remaining between them. This CDR3 is built from 15 residues. CDR1 SGHRS and CDR2 YFSETQ come from the germline V gene. The CDR3 loop is CASSLTGYTAETQYF. In nucleotides, the CDR3 is TGCGCCAGCAGCTTAACCGGGTATACGGCTGAGACCCAGTACTTC.

The gene calls are TRBV28 and TRBJ2-1; 8 positions agree with TRBD1. Germline CDR1 is MDHEN and CDR2 is SYDVKM. The CDR3 loop spans 11 amino acids. V shed 2 bases and J 15 bases; nucleotides not matched to a gene: 3. The CDR3 DNA is TGTGCCAGCAGTTTAAGACAGGGGCGGTTCTTC. It is translated as CASSLRQGRFF.

This clonotype was detected ten times or more. This chain links TRBV12-3 or TRBV12-4 with TRBJ1-1; no reliable D call. The germline V and J ends were trimmed by 5 bases and 0 bases, with 16 bases remaining between them. CDR3 length equals 16 residues. The CDR3: CASSPPGSILNTEAFF. The CDR3 DNA follows: TGTGCCAGCAGTCCTCCGGGCTCAATCCTGAACACTGAAGCTTTCTTT.

In its sample, this clonotype was seen a few times. This chain uses TRBV29-1 with TRBJ1-1, with 9 positions matching TRBD1. V shed 3 bases, J shed 0 bases, and the junction held 2 bases outside the gene matches. The germline V gene has CDR1 SQVTM and CDR2 ANQGSEA. The CDR3 is 14 residues long. In nucleotides, the CDR3 is TGCAGCGTTGAGCGGGACAGGGTGAACACTGAAGCTTTCTTT. It encodes CSVERDRVNTEAFF.

This chain uses TRBV28 with TRBJ1-6, with 8 bases that match TRBD1. Trimming cost V 4 bases and J 8 bases; bases outside gene matches: 7. CDR1 is MDHEN and CDR2 is SYDVKM in the germline V gene. CDR3 size: 15 residues. The CDR3 DNA follows: TGTGCCAGCAGTTCGAAGGGGACAGGATATTCACCCCTCCACTTT. It translates to CASSSKGTGYSPLHF.

This clonotype was observed many times. V usage is TRBV20-1 and J usage is TRBJ2-7, with TRBD2 matching 12 bases. The germline CDR1 and CDR2 sequences are DFQATT and SNEGSKA (reference sequence). The CDR3 loop spans 14 amino acids. The junction had 3 bases not matched to a gene; V was cut back by 5 bases and J by 1 base. CDR3 sequence: CSARGLAGSYEQYF. CDR3 DNA sequence: TGCAGTGCTCGCGGACTAGCGGGATCCTACGAGCAGTACTTC.

This clonotype was detected many times. CDR3 residues: CASSLDGNIGGNEKLFF. CDR3 nucleotide sequence: TGCGCCAGCAGCTTGGATGGCAACATAGGGGGAAATGAAAAACTGTTTTTT. The rearrangement joins TRBV5-1 to TRBJ1-4; D may be TRBD1 (6 bases). The length of the CDR3 is 17 residues. The V gene's germline CDR1 is SGHRS and CDR2 YFSETQ. The V gene lost 0 bases and the J gene lost 5 bases, with 17 bases spanning the gap.

By share, this clonotype ranks as medium-sized (0.01 to 0.1%). The rearrangement links TRBV4-2 to TRBJ2-1; TRBD2 matches at 11 bases. Germline CDR1 LGHNA, CDR2 YNFKEQ. V gave up 4 bases and J gave up 8 bases; unmatched junction bases: 7. This CDR3 is built from 15 residues. CDR3 protein: CASSPTGTSGYEQFF. The CDR3 coding sequence is TGTGCCAGCAGCCCCACAGGGACTAGCGGATATGAGCAGTTCTTC.

This clonotype was recorded a few times. The gene calls are TRBV6-5 and TRBJ1-1; D might be TRBD1 (5 bases). This CDR3 is built from 14 residues. The V gene's germline CDR1 is MNHEY and CDR2 SVGAGI. Trimming removed 2 bases at V and 1 base at J, with 8 bases between. CDR3 DNA sequence: TGTGCCAGCAGTTACAGGGGCAAGAACACTGAAGCTTTCTTT. It codes for CASSYRGKNTEAFF.

The sample holds a few counts of this clonotype. The genes are TRBV29-1 and TRBJ2-5; the D gene could be TRBD1 or TRBD2 (5 bases each). Trimming took 6 bases from V and 2 from J, leaving 13 bases between them. The CDR3 consists of 13 residues. Germline V gene lookup returns CDR1 SQVTM and CDR2 ANQGSEA. CDR3 region: CSVRGRLQETQYF. CDR3 nucleotides: TGCAGCGTCCGGGGCCGGCTTCAAGAGACCCAGTACTTC. The full variable domain, in which reference TRBV29-1 and TRBJ2-5 provide the parts outside the CDR3, is SAVISQKPSRDICQRGTSLTIQCQVDSQVTMMFWYRQQPGQSLTLIATANQGSEATYESGFVIDKFPISRPNLTFSTLTVSNMSPEDSSIYLCSVRGRLQETQYFGPGTRLLVL.

There are a few counts of this clonotype. The chain carries TRBV10-3 and TRBJ2-5, with TRBD2 as a possible D gene (6 bases). Trimming left V 6 bases short and J 2 bases short, with 10 bases between. The CDR3 spans 13 residues. Germline CDR1 and CDR2: ENHRY and SYGVKD. CDR3 nucleotides: TGTGCCATCAGGACCGGGGGACAAGAGACCCAGTACTTC. It yields the protein CAIRTGGQETQYF.

Comments on this clonotype: Possible read error: a much larger clone is one base away. The chain combines TRBV11-3 with TRBJ2-5, with TRBD2 as a possible D gene (5 bases). The germline V gene encodes CDR1 SGHNT and CDR2 YENEEA. The CDR3 spans 12 residues. This chain's CDR3 is CAGSLGGETQYF. The CDR3 DNA is TGTGCCGGCAGCTTAGGAGGAGAGACCCAGTACTTC.

The V gene is TRBV18, the J gene TRBJ1-5; TRBD1 aligns across 8 bases. CDR3 length: 14 residues. V was pared by 5 bases and J by 3 bases, with 3 bases of the junction left unmatched. Germline-derived CDR1 and CDR2 are KGHSH and LQKENI. CDR3 coding DNA: TGTGCCAGCTCAACAGGGGGATTCAATCAGCCCCAGCATTTT. Translation gives CASSTGGFNQPQHF.

The genes are TRBV4-1 and TRBJ2-3, with 11 bases identical to TRBD2. The length of the CDR3 is 16 residues. Per the germline V gene, CDR1 is MGHRA and CDR2 is YSYEKL. V trimming: 1 base; J trimming: 1 base; junction bases outside the gene matches: 1. CDR3: CASSQGLAGRTDTQYF. As DNA, the CDR3 is TGCGCCAGCAGCCAAGGACTAGCGGGGCGCACAGATACGCAGTATTTT.

This clonotype was recorded a few times. This chain uses TRBV9 with TRBJ1-3; D remains ambiguous. Trimming took 3 bases from V and 5 from J, leaving 6 bases between them. CDR3 length: 12 amino acids. Germline loops: CDR1 SGDLS, CDR2 YYNGEE. The CDR3 spells CASSGSRNTIYF. The CDR3 nucleotides are TGTGCCAGCAGCGGTTCTCGAAACACCATATATTTT.

At least ten counts were recorded for this clonotype. This chain links TRBV27 with TRBJ1-1; 7 nucleotides agree with TRBD1. Germline CDR1 is MNHEY and CDR2 is SMNVEV (reference sequence). With 5 bases clipped from V and 1 base from J, the junction kept 4 bases outside the gene matches. The CDR3 contains 14 residues. CDR3 sequence reads: CASSPRDRNTEAFF. For the CDR3, the DNA is TGTGCCAGCAGTCCCAGGGACAGGAACACTGAAGCTTTCTTT.